Following are 29 T cell receptor beta chains from one sample sequenced in a study of molecular identifiers for immune sequencing clone quantification. TCRdb reanalysed the PCR reads using MiXCR and keeps one entry per CDR3 protein. The sample shows more than 550,000 distinct CDR3 sequences, about 25% of them seen only once. The specimen was naive CD8+ T cells from blood, with Jurkat cell RNA spiked in. Subset reported: FACS-sorted CD8+CD4-CCR7+CD45RA+ naive T cells. The receptors originated from a human donor in good health. Some libraries in this study had Jurkat cell RNA spiked in.

This clonotype was detected ten times or more. V gene TRBV4-3 combines with J gene TRBJ1-3; TRBD1 might be the D (5 bases). Between the trimmed V and J ends, which lost 3 bases and 0 bases, there was a span of 15 bases. Germline V gene lookup returns CDR1 LGHNA and CDR2 YSLEER. The CDR3 contains 17 residues. The CDR3 nucleotides read TGCGCCAGCAGCCAGGGGAGGACATACAACTCTGGAAACACCATATATTTT. It codes for CASSQGRTYNSGNTIYF.

In its sample, this clonotype was seen a few times. The CDR3 sequence is CSVEGRRWAHYNEQFF. The CDR3 DNA sequence: TGCAGCGTAGAGGGGAGAAGGTGGGCTCACTACAATGAGCAGTTCTTC. The genes are TRBV29-1 and TRBJ2-1, with D perhaps matching TRBD1 or TRBD2 (5 bases each). CDR3 size: 16 residues. The germline V gene encodes CDR1 SQVTM and CDR2 ANQGSEA. V was trimmed by 6 bases and J by 3 bases, leaving 21 bases between them.

The chain has TRBV3-1 and TRBJ2-1; 8 bases fit TRBD1. Germline values: CDR1 LGHDT, CDR2 YNNKEL (reference sequence). This CDR3 spans 17 amino acids. The J segment lost 4 bases and the V segment lost 3 bases, leaving 11 bases of the junction unmatched. CDR3 sequence: CASSHSGARGLYNEQFF. In DNA form, the CDR3 reads TGTGCCAGCAGCCATTCGGGGGCCAGGGGGCTGTACAATGAGCAGTTCTTC.

This clonotype appeared many times. This sequence joins TRBV7-9 and TRBJ2-3; D is ambiguous. The CDR3 spans 13 residues. The germline V gene has CDR1 SEHNR and CDR2 FQNEAQ (reference sequence). V gave up 5 bases and J gave up 6 bases, with 12 bases separating them. CDR3: CASSPPLLDTQYF. The CDR3 bases are TGTGCCAGCAGCCCCCCTCTACTCGATACGCAGTATTTT.

This clonotype was seen repeatedly, ten times or more. The rearrangement uses TRBV7-9 and TRBJ1-5, with TRBD1 matching over 10 bases. The CDR3 covers 15 residues. The trim removed 6 bases at V and 7 bases at J, leaving 9 bases unmatched. CDR1 and CDR2 (germline): SEHNR, FQNEAQ (reference sequence). CDR3 DNA sequence: TGTGCCAGCAGTTCCTCTGACAGGGGGCACCAGCCCCAGCATTTT. It yields the protein CASSSSDRGHQPQHF.

This clonotype was observed many times. The V call is TRBV27, the J call TRBJ2-1, with 9 nucleotides matching TRBD2. This CDR3 has 15 residues. Per germline, CDR1 MNHEY and CDR2 SMNVEV (reference sequence). V gave up 1 base and J gave up 7 bases; unmatched junction bases: 5. The CDR3 DNA reads as TGTGCCAGCAGTTTATTGAGCGGGGGGCTGAATGAGCAGTTCTTC. Amino acids: CASSLLSGGLNEQFF.

This clonotype showed up just a few times. The V gene is TRBV7-9, the J gene TRBJ2-5; either TRBD1 or TRBD2 may supply D (5 bases each). From germline, CDR1 is SEHNR and CDR2 FQNEAQ (reference sequence). This CDR3 region has 15 residues. V was shortened by 5 bases and J by 1 base, with 14 bases between the two germline ends. CDR3 protein: CASSELRGTQETQYF. For the CDR3, the DNA is TGTGCCAGCAGCGAATTAAGAGGGACCCAAGAGACCCAGTACTTC.

Only a few counts were recorded for this clonotype. The chain joins TRBV4-1 to TRBJ2-5, with TRBD1 matching 9 bases. Germline values: CDR1 MGHRA, CDR2 YSYEKL. Losses at the gene ends were 6 bases for V and 4 bases for J; bases not matched to a gene: 9. This CDR3 has 15 amino acids. The CDR3 here is CASRAEDRGGETQYF. DNA of the CDR3: TGCGCCAGCAGGGCCGAGGACAGGGGAGGAGAGACCCAGTACTTC.

This chain uses TRBV19 with TRBJ1-1; no firm D call. Germline CDR1 reads LNHDA; CDR2 reads SQIVND (reference sequence). The CDR3 runs 11 residues. Trimming stripped 9 bases from V and 7 bases from J, with 12 bases between. The CDR3 nucleotides read TGTGCCAGCCACCGCCGGAATGAAGCTTTCTTT. This sequence encodes CASHRRNEAFF.

This chain links TRBV6-6 with TRBJ2-7; no firm D call. Germline V gene data show CDR1 as MNHNY and CDR2 as SVGAGI (reference sequence). CDR3 length: 14 amino acids. V was trimmed by 6 bases and J by 2 bases, leaving 14 bases between them. The DNA for the CDR3 is TGTGCCAGCAGCGCCCCGGACGGGCCCTACGAGCAGTACTTC. Amino acids: CASSAPDGPYEQYF.

The chain uses TRBV12-3 or TRBV12-4 and TRBJ2-2, with D possibly matching TRBD2 (7 bases). Trimming shortened V by 0 bases and J by 4 bases, and 12 bases separated the two germline ends. This CDR3 has 16 residues. The CDR3 region is CASSLAQGRGTGELFF. CDR3 DNA: TGTGCCAGCAGTTTAGCCCAGGGGAGGGGCACCGGGGAGCTGTTTTTT.

On this clonotype: This sequence may be a read error, since a much larger clone differs from it by one base. The V gene is TRBV5-6, the J gene TRBJ1-6, with TRBD1 identical over 8 bases. J gave up 9 bases and V 7 bases, and 9 bases lay outside the gene matches. Germline loops: CDR1 SGHDT, CDR2 YYEEEE. CDR3 length equals 14 residues. The CDR3 sequence: CASPGTGMASPLHF. The CDR3 nucleotides are TGTGCCAGCCCCGGGACAGGAATGGCTTCACCCCTCCACTTT.

This clonotype was detected only a few times. The chain combines TRBV19 with TRBJ2-7; 8 bases are a match to TRBD1. Trimming removed 5 bases from V and 0 bases from J; junction bases left unmatched: 9. Germline V gene sequence: CDR1 LNHDA, CDR2 SQIVND (reference sequence). The CDR3 extends over 16 amino acids. CDR3 coding DNA: TGTGCCAGTAGTCCGAGGACAGGGTCAAGCTCCTACGAGCAGTACTTC. Its protein is CASSPRTGSSSYEQYF.

This chain connects TRBV27 to TRBJ2-1; D remains unclear. The CDR3 loop spans 13 amino acids. Germline V lookup: CDR1 MNHEY, CDR2 SMNVEV (reference sequence). V dropped 4 bases and J dropped 7 bases, with 11 bases sitting between them. The DNA of the CDR3 is TGTGCCAGCAGTTCGAGTTCCGCTAATGAGCAGTTCTTC. Translated, it gives CASSSSSANEQFF.

This clonotype came up many times. This chain links TRBV5-1 with TRBJ2-7; 8 nucleotides match TRBD1. Per the germline V gene, CDR1 is SGHRS and CDR2 is YFSETQ. Trimming took 3 bases from V and 5 from J; bases not matched to a gene: 10. This CDR3 contains 15 residues. The CDR3 reads CASSYLDRVGDEQYF. The CDR3 DNA is TGCGCCAGCAGCTACCTGGACAGGGTAGGCGACGAGCAGTACTTC.

A few counts support this clonotype. This chain connects TRBV6-2 or TRBV6-3 to TRBJ1-3, with 7 bases fitting TRBD1. V lost 5 bases, J lost 0 bases, and 4 bases stayed unmatched. The length of the CDR3 is 15 residues. Germline loops: CDR1 MNHEY, CDR2 SVGEGT. The DNA for the CDR3 is TGTGCCAGCAGTCCCGGGACAGACTCTGGAAACACCATATATTTT. It specifies CASSPGTDSGNTIYF.

This clonotype has ten or more counts. V is TRBV6-6 and J is TRBJ2-7; 10 nucleotides align to TRBD1. This CDR3 contains 18 residues. CDR1 is MNHNY, CDR2 SVGAGI, per germline (reference sequence). V was pared by 2 bases and J by 0 bases, with 10 bases of the junction left unmatched. CDR3 coding DNA: TGTGCCAGCAGTTACCGGGACAGGGGAGAAATATTCTCCTACGAGCAGTACTTC. It translates to CASSYRDRGEIFSYEQYF.

This clonotype was seen many times. The gene calls are TRBV6-2 or TRBV6-3 and TRBJ2-1, with no clear D. The CDR3 is made up of 11 amino acids. CDR1 and CDR2 from the germline V gene are MNHEY and SVGEGT. V was shortened by 4 bases and J by 8 bases, with 6 bases between the two germline ends. CDR3 in amino acids: CASSWVDEQFF. The CDR3 DNA sequence: TGTGCCAGCAGTTGGGTCGATGAGCAGTTCTTC.

This clonotype was recorded at least ten times. This chain connects TRBV5-1 to TRBJ2-3; a possible D gene is TRBD2 (6 bases). This CDR3 has 15 residues. Germline V gene data show CDR1 as SGHRS and CDR2 as YFSETQ. Trimming took off 0 bases at V and 2 bases at J, with 10 bases between the two ends. CDR3 nucleotide sequence: TGCGCCAGCAGCTTGGACCGGCGGGACACAGATACGCAGTATTTT. Its protein product is CASSLDRRDTDTQYF.

This clonotype was detected many times. The chain carries TRBV7-9 and TRBJ2-2; unclear D gene. Germline V gives CDR1 SEHNR, CDR2 FQNEAQ (reference sequence). The V end lost 8 bases, the J end lost 5 bases, and 3 bases lay between the germline ends. The CDR3 runs 10 residues. The CDR3 is CASGTGELFF. In nucleotides, the CDR3 is TGTGCCAGCGGAACCGGGGAGCTGTTTTTT.

This clonotype occurred a few times. V is TRBV20-1 and J is TRBJ1-1; no firm D call. The CDR3 covers 12 residues. Germline V gene lookup returns CDR1 DFQATT and CDR2 SNEGSKA (reference sequence). V was pared by 3 bases and J by 0 bases, with 5 bases between. In nucleotides, the CDR3 is TGCAGTGCTAGGGAACTGAACACTGAAGCTTTCTTT. This translates into CSARELNTEAFF.

This clonotype has ten or more counts. The chain is built from TRBV4-3 and TRBJ2-1, with a tentative D call TRBD2 (5 bases). V dropped 4 bases and J dropped 9 bases, with 16 bases sitting between them. This CDR3 comprises 14 residues. CDR1 is LGHNA and CDR2 is YSLEER in the germline V gene. The CDR3, as DNA: TGCGCCAGCAGCCCCCACATGTCAGGAGGTGAGCAGTTCTTC. This gives the protein CASSPHMSGGEQFF.

Comment on this clonotype: A junction boundary mismatches the germline segment, possibly from a read error. The chain combines TRBV7-9 with TRBJ2-7; possible D gene TRBD2, 5 bases. This CDR3 is 14 amino acids long. Per germline, CDR1 SEHNR and CDR2 FQNEAQ (reference sequence). The CDR3 loop is CASSPGAGDYELYF. CDR3 sequence (DNA): TGTGCCAGCAGCCCAGGAGCAGGAGACTACGAGCTGTACTTC. Looking up the rest from reference TRBV7-9 and TRBJ2-7 gives the full variable domain: DTGVSQNPRHKITKRGQNVTFRCDPISEHNRLYWYRQTLGQGPEFLTYFQNEAQLEKSRLLSDRFSAERPKGSFSTLEIQRTEQGDSAMYLCASSPGAGDYELYFGPGTRLTVT.

The V call is TRBV2, the J call TRBJ2-5; D is ambiguous. V was pared by 3 bases and J by 2 bases, with 10 bases between. CDR1 and CDR2 (germline): SNHLY, FYNNEI. This CDR3 has 14 amino acids. This CDR3 is CASSEVSEQETQYF. The DNA of the CDR3 is TGTGCCAGCAGTGAGGTCTCTGAACAAGAGACCCAGTACTTC.

Details on this clonotype: A read error may explain this, as a much larger clone is one base away. J is TRBJ2-7 and V is TRBV4-1; D perhaps matches TRBD2 (7 bases). V gave up 0 bases and J gave up 4 bases, with 13 bases separating them. The CDR3 is 15 residues long. Germline CDR1 is MGHRA and CDR2 is YSYEKL. CDR3 sequence reads: CASSQDGGGWYEQYF. As DNA, the CDR3 is TGCGCCAGCAGCCAAGATGGGGGGGGCTGGTACGAGCAGTACTTC.

This clonotype was recorded many times. The V gene is TRBV12-3 or TRBV12-4, the J gene TRBJ1-4; 9 nucleotides line up with TRBD1. J was trimmed by 6 bases and V by 5 bases; bases with no gene match: 7. The CDR3 length is 15 residues. CDR3 residues: CASSETGGWYEKLFF. In DNA form, the CDR3 reads TGTGCCAGCAGTGAAACAGGGGGCTGGTATGAAAAACTGTTTTTT.

The sample holds many counts of this clonotype. CDR3 sequence (DNA): TGTGCCAGCAGTTACATGGGGGCCACTGAAGCTTTCTTT. Encoded protein: CASSYMGATEAFF. V is TRBV6-2 or TRBV6-3 and J is TRBJ1-1; D may be TRBD1 (6 bases). This CDR3 is built from 13 residues. Per germline, CDR1 MNHEY and CDR2 SVGEGT. V was trimmed by 2 bases and J by 4 bases, leaving 8 bases between them.

This clonotype was observed a handful of times. The chain recombines TRBV7-9 with TRBJ1-1, with 9 bases fitting TRBD1. The CDR3 covers 15 residues. Germline loops: CDR1 SEHNR, CDR2 FQNEAQ (reference sequence). With 6 bases clipped from V and 0 bases from J, the junction kept 5 bases outside the gene matches. In DNA, the CDR3 is TGTGCCAGCAGGGCGAACAGGGGGCTGAACACTGAAGCTTTCTTT. Translated, it gives CASRANRGLNTEAFF.

There are many counts of this clonotype. This chain uses TRBV5-1 with TRBJ2-7; a weak D match, TRBD1 (5 bases). Germline-derived CDR1 and CDR2 are SGHRS and YFSETQ. V lost 0 bases and J 3 bases, leaving 22 bases between the germline ends. This CDR3 comprises 18 residues. In nucleotides, the CDR3 is TGCGCCAGCAGCTTGGATGGAACTGGGGCTCCACAAAACTACGAGCAGTACTTC. This sequence encodes CASSLDGTGAPQNYEQYF.